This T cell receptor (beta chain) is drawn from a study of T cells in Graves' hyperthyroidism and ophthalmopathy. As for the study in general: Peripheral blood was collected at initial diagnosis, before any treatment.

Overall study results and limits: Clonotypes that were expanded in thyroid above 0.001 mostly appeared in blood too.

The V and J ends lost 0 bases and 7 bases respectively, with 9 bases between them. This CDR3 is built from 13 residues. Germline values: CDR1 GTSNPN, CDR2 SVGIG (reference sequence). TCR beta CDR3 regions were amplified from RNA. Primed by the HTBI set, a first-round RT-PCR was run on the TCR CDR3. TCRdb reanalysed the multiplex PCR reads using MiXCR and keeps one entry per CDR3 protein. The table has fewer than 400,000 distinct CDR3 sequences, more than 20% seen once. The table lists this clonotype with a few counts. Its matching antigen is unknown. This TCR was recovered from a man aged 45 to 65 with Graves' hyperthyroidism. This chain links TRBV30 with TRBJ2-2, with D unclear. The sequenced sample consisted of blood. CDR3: CAWSVAGGGELFF. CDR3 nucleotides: TGTGCCTGGAGTGTAGCAGGTGGCGGGGAGCTGTTTTTT.